A selection of T cell receptor beta chains follows, all from one sample in a study of blood T cell repertoires in COVID-19. Libraries were prepared by immunoSEQ multiplex PCR; TCRdb keeps only in-frame clonotypes and omits some of them. The sample includes some 190,000 clones, 82% of them seen just once. Material: peripheral blood. The receptors come from a woman aged 60 to 75 with COVID-19, enrolled during active disease. Each CDR3 is given without its conserved first and last residue. The order of the fields is CDR3 protein, CDR3 length, J gene, V gene.

CDR3aa: ASSPPGQTYGYT
len: 12
j_gene: TRBJ1-2
v_gene: TRBV5-1

CDR3aa: AHGTGGANTEAF
len: 12
j_gene: TRBJ1-1
v_gene: TRBV28

CDR3aa: ATRLGGSGYEQY
len: 12
j_gene: TRBJ2-7
v_gene: TRBV6-5

CDR3aa: AGSPTGGSYNSPLH
len: 14
j_gene: TRBJ1-6
v_gene: TRBV30

CDR3aa: ASSPAGTEGEKLF
len: 13
j_gene: TRBJ1-4
v_gene: TRBV28

CDR3aa: ASSELGQGPYEQY
len: 13
j_gene: TRBJ2-7
v_gene: TRBV6-2/TRBV6-3

CDR3aa: ASSAPLGEGGYT
len: 12
j_gene: TRBJ1-2
v_gene: TRBV5-4

CDR3aa: ASSLSYEPGTHSYEQY
len: 16
j_gene: TRBJ2-7
v_gene: TRBV27

CDR3aa: AIYGGHDEAF
len: 10
j_gene: TRBJ1-1
v_gene: TRBV19

CDR3aa: AWRVITGGPSSEAF
len: 14
j_gene: TRBJ1-1
v_gene: TRBV30

CDR3aa: ASSLQGLAGAGEQF
len: 14
j_gene: TRBJ2-1
v_gene: TRBV3-1/TRBV3-2

CDR3aa: ASSLTSGRNEQF
len: 12
j_gene: TRBJ2-1
v_gene: TRBV7-3

CDR3aa: ASAVGSNYGYT
len: 11
j_gene: TRBJ1-2
v_gene: TRBV5-1

CDR3aa: ASSDSMGQPMNTEAF
len: 15
j_gene: TRBJ1-1
v_gene: TRBV6-4

CDR3aa: ASKGDFSYNEQF
len: 12
j_gene: TRBJ2-1
v_gene: TRBV19

CDR3aa: SVEAADTDTQY
len: 11
j_gene: TRBJ2-3
v_gene: TRBV29-1

CDR3aa: ASSLDPGVPTGELF
len: 14
j_gene: TRBJ2-2
v_gene: TRBV13

CDR3aa: ASSIWREDQPQH
len: 12
j_gene: TRBJ1-5
v_gene: TRBV19

CDR3aa: ASSRLGGAGNEQF
len: 13
j_gene: TRBJ2-1
v_gene: TRBV28

CDR3aa: ASSTRTGDGYT
len: 11
j_gene: TRBJ1-2
v_gene: TRBV13

CDR3aa: ASSTGGGWTTEAF
len: 13
j_gene: TRBJ1-1
v_gene: TRBV19

CDR3aa: ASSSTGMGTEAF
len: 12
j_gene: TRBJ1-1
v_gene: TRBV7-9

CDR3aa: ASSWDLGAGANVLT
len: 14
j_gene: TRBJ2-6
v_gene: TRBV7-8

CDR3aa: ASSSGLAGVYNEQF
len: 14
j_gene: TRBJ2-1
v_gene: TRBV5-1

CDR3aa: ASRRQGSGNTIY
len: 12
j_gene: TRBJ1-3
v_gene: TRBV27

CDR3aa: ASSFGTGTEAF
len: 11
j_gene: TRBJ1-1
v_gene: TRBV7-3

CDR3aa: ASSQGREEQY
len: 10
j_gene: TRBJ2-7
v_gene: TRBV11-2

CDR3aa: AIRGGQTYGEAF
len: 12
j_gene: TRBJ1-1
v_gene: TRBV10-3

CDR3aa: ASGDTEAF
len: 8
j_gene: TRBJ1-1
v_gene: TRBV27

CDR3aa: ASSRYREGGNTEAF
len: 14
j_gene: TRBJ1-1
v_gene: TRBV27

CDR3aa: ASRRQGVWNEQF
len: 12
j_gene: TRBJ2-1
v_gene: TRBV28

CDR3aa: ASSIRLAGVNNEQF
len: 14
j_gene: TRBJ2-1
v_gene: TRBV7-8

CDR3aa: ASSLGRGGHGYT
len: 12
j_gene: TRBJ1-2
v_gene: TRBV5-1

CDR3aa: ASSEASGVTDTQY
len: 13
j_gene: TRBJ2-3
v_gene: TRBV2

CDR3aa: ASSLYREGLNTEAF
len: 14
j_gene: TRBJ1-1
v_gene: TRBV5-5

CDR3aa: AIRTGEDYGYT
len: 11
j_gene: TRBJ1-2
v_gene: TRBV6-5

CDR3aa: ASSFGGRQSDTQY
len: 13
j_gene: TRBJ2-3
v_gene: TRBV11-2

CDR3aa: ASRYGHEYGYT
len: 11
j_gene: TRBJ1-2
v_gene: TRBV5-6

CDR3aa: ASSYSGRQETQY
len: 12
j_gene: TRBJ2-5
v_gene: TRBV6-6

CDR3aa: ATSRDFGLHTGELF
len: 14
j_gene: TRBJ2-2
v_gene: TRBV15

CDR3aa: ASSPVGMAYNEQF
len: 13
j_gene: TRBJ2-1
v_gene: TRBV19

CDR3aa: ASRRTGREQY
len: 10
j_gene: TRBJ2-7
v_gene: TRBV25-1

CDR3aa: ASSLDVASGNTIY
len: 13
j_gene: TRBJ1-3
v_gene: TRBV7-2

CDR3aa: ASSPLAAYNEQF
len: 12
j_gene: TRBJ2-1
v_gene: TRBV28

CDR3aa: ASSLGQGGETQY
len: 12
j_gene: TRBJ2-5
v_gene: TRBV5-1

CDR3aa: ASSLGAYEQY
len: 10
j_gene: TRBJ2-7
v_gene: TRBV6-5

CDR3aa: ATLDPGEVRNEQF
len: 13
j_gene: TRBJ2-1
v_gene: TRBV10-3

CDR3aa: ASSYDGTSGYEQY
len: 13
j_gene: TRBJ2-7
v_gene: TRBV6-6

CDR3aa: ASSQTTSGRGYEQY
len: 14
j_gene: TRBJ2-7
v_gene: TRBV5-1

CDR3aa: ASRLRGGYEQY
len: 11
j_gene: TRBJ2-7
v_gene: TRBV5-1

CDR3aa: ASSLRGNSNYGYT
len: 13
j_gene: TRBJ1-2
v_gene: TRBV2